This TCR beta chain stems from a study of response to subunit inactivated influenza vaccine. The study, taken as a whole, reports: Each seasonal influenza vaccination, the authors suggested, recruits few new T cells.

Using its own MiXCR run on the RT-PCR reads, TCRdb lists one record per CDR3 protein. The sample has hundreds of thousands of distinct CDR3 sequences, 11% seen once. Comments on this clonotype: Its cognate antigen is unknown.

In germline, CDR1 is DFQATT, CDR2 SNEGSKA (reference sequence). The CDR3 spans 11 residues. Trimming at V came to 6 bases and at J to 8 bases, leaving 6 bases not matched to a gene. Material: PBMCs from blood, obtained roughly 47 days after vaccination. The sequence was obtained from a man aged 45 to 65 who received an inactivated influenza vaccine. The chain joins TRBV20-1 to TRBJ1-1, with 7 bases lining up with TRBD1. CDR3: CSASNRGEAFF. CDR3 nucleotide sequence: TGCAGTGCATCAAACAGGGGCGAAGCTTTCTTT.